The 2 T cell receptor beta chains in this list originate from one sample, sequenced in a study of CD8 T cells in ankylosing spondylitis. TCRdb re-derived calls from the 5' RACE reads in MiXCR, one entry per CDR3 protein. Among under 200,000 distinct CDR3 sequences listed, 10% to 15% were seen once. Sequenced: blood, either unsorted or a sorted T cell fraction (not recorded which). These TCRs come from a female donor with ankylosing spondylitis or in good health (not recorded which).

This clonotype was seen ten or more times. V and J are TRBV10-3 and TRBJ2-5; the D is unclear. The CDR3 spans 13 residues. Germline V gives CDR1 ENHRY, CDR2 SYGVKD. The ends were cut back, 4 bases at V and 5 bases at J, with 11 bases in the middle. CDR3 amino acids: CAISGGVGETQYF. CDR3 DNA: TGTGCCATCAGTGGTGGGGTAGGCGAGACCCAGTACTTC.

In this sample, this clonotype turned up many times. This sequence joins TRBV7-6 and TRBJ2-7; D may be TRBD2 (6 bases). Germline CDR1 and CDR2: SGHVS and FNYEAQ. The CDR3 is 14 amino acids. V was trimmed by 5 bases and J by 1 base, leaving 12 bases between them. The CDR3 DNA follows: TGTGCCAGCAGCCCGGGGACTTTTTCCTACGAGCAGTACTTC. Its translation is CASSPGTFSYEQYF.